The 20 T cell receptor beta chains given below trace back to one sample, sequenced in a study of T cells in Graves' hyperthyroidism and ophthalmopathy. There were TCR beta CDR3 regions amplified from RNA transcripts. A set of HTBI primers served as the primers for a first-round RT-PCR of the TCR CDR3. One entry per CDR3 protein, called by TCRdb with MiXCR from the multiplex PCR reads. The sample records 500,000 to 650,000 distinct CDR3 sequences, 46% being singletons. The specimen was peripheral blood or thyroid tissue (not recorded which). Receptors were obtained from an adult woman with Graves' disease, either hyperthyroidism or ophthalmopathy (not recorded which).

The sample holds many counts of this clonotype. The CDR3 here is CASSIGTVNQPQHF. CDR3 DNA sequence: TGCGCCAGCAGCATAGGGACAGTCAATCAGCCCCAGCATTTT. The chain couples TRBV4-1 to TRBJ1-5, with TRBD1 matching 7 bases. J lost 3 bases, V lost 5 bases, and 4 bases had no gene match. CDR3 length: 14 amino acids. From germline, CDR1 is MGHRA and CDR2 YSYEKL.

This clonotype was counted many times. The chain employs TRBV2 and TRBJ2-7; D might be TRBD1 (6 bases). This CDR3 region has 13 residues. Germline CDR1 reads SNHLY; CDR2 reads FYNNEI. Trimming removed 7 bases from V and 8 bases from J, with 18 bases in between. The CDR3 spells CASTAALGGKQYF. The CDR3 nucleotides are TGTGCCAGCACCGCCGCCCTTGGGGGCAAGCAGTACTTC.

The chain links TRBV15 to TRBJ1-4; the match to TRBD1 covers 9 bases. The V gene end was trimmed by 2 bases and the J gene end by 7 bases; junction bases not matched to a gene: 5. Germline values: CDR1 LNHNV, CDR2 YYDKDF (reference sequence). CDR3 length equals 15 residues. The CDR3 reads CATSRSQGAREKLFF. The CDR3 DNA reads TGTGCCACCAGCAGATCACAGGGGGCGCGTGAAAAACTGTTTTTT.

As to this clonotype: This sequence may be a read error, since a much larger clone differs from it by one base. V is TRBV20-1 and J is TRBJ2-7; possible D gene TRBD2, 6 bases. Looked up from germline, CDR1 is DFQATT and CDR2 is SNEGSKA (reference sequence). The CDR3 is made up of 13 amino acids. V lost 6 bases to trimming and J lost 0 bases, with 12 bases between them. DNA of the CDR3: TGCAGTGCGACGGGGGTGACCTCCTACGAGCAGTACTTC. The encoded protein is CSATGVTSYEQYF.

This clonotype was observed at least ten times. The J gene is TRBJ2-7, the V gene TRBV20-1, with D perhaps TRBD2 (7 bases). The germline CDR1 and CDR2 sequences are DFQATT and SNEGSKA (reference sequence). This CDR3 comprises 12 residues. V was pared by 6 bases and J by 7 bases, with 16 bases between. The CDR3 bases are TGCAGTGCCAGACCGGGGGGCGAAGAGCAGTACTTC. Translated, it gives CSARPGGEEQYF.

Comment on this clonotype: The junction shows a germline mismatch at one end, possibly a read error. This rearrangement joins TRBV5-1 to TRBJ1-2, with no clear D. This CDR3 comprises 11 residues. The germline CDR1 and CDR2 sequences are SGHRS and YFSETQ. CDR3 nucleotide sequence: TGCGCCAGCAGCCCCCGGACTAGCGGAGCCTTC. Its protein is CASSPRTSGAF.

V is TRBV10-3 and J is TRBJ2-7, with a tentative D call TRBD1 (5 bases). CDR3 length equals 13 residues. Trimming removed 0 bases from V and 7 bases from J, with 10 bases in between. Germline CDR1 reads ENHRY; CDR2 reads SYGVKD. CDR3 in DNA: TGTGCCATCAGTGAGTCGGGGCCTCCGGAGCAGTACTTC. This gives the protein CAISESGPPEQYF.

V gene TRBV20-1 combines with J gene TRBJ2-7; TRBD2 aligns across 15 bases. The CDR3 sequence is 16 residues long. Germline V CDR1 and CDR2: DFQATT, SNEGSKA (reference sequence). The junction had 7 bases not matched to a gene; V was cut back by 3 bases and J by 4 bases. CDR3 sequence: CSASGLAGGPHYEQYF. CDR3 DNA: TGCAGTGCTAGTGGACTAGCGGGAGGGCCCCATTACGAGCAGTACTTC.

This sequence joins TRBV10-3 and TRBJ2-5, with 7 bases fitting TRBD1. The CDR3 runs to 14 residues. Trimming at V came to 5 bases and at J to 3 bases, leaving 6 bases not matched to a gene. Per the germline V gene, CDR1 is ENHRY and CDR2 is SYGVKD. Written as DNA, the CDR3 is TGTGCCATCAGTATCCGCGGACAGGAAGAGACCCAGTACTTC. It yields the protein CAISIRGQEETQYF.

This sequence joins TRBV7-6 and TRBJ2-5, with 7 positions matching TRBD1. Looked up from germline, CDR1 is SGHVS and CDR2 is FNYEAQ. The CDR3 totals 14 residues. The V gene end was trimmed by 2 bases and the J gene end by 5 bases; junction bases not matched to a gene: 5. The CDR3, as DNA: TGTGCCAGCAGCTTATTGGGACAGTGGGAGACCCAGTACTTC. Translating it yields CASSLLGQWETQYF.

Turning to this clonotype: This may stem from a read error, because a much larger clone lies one nucleotide away. The chain recombines TRBV6-1 with TRBJ1-1; TRBD1 aligns across 7 bases. The V gene's germline CDR1 is MNHNS and CDR2 SASEGT. The CDR3 length is 12 residues. CDR3 residues: CTSSDRDWRAFF. In nucleotides, the CDR3 is TGTACCAGCAGTGACAGGGATTGGCGAGCTTTCTTT.

The gene calls are TRBV7-9 and TRBJ2-7; maybe TRBD2 (5 bases). Germline CDR1 reads SEHNR; CDR2 reads FQNEAQ (reference sequence). The CDR3 spans 15 residues. V was trimmed by 4 bases and J by 5 bases, leaving 18 bases between them. The CDR3 loop reads CASSSSAVGSHEQYF. In nucleotides, the CDR3 is TGTGCCAGCAGCTCCTCAGCGGTGGGGAGTCACGAGCAGTACTTC.

This rearrangement joins TRBV29-1 to TRBJ2-5; D perhaps matches TRBD1 (5 bases). The CDR3 is made up of 14 amino acids. CDR1 is SQVTM, CDR2 ANQGSEA, per germline. V was pared by 1 base and J by 9 bases, with 18 bases between. The CDR3 reads CSVEGGNTKWAQYF. As DNA, the CDR3 is TGCAGCGTTGAAGGGGGCAACACAAAGTGGGCCCAGTACTTC.

This clonotype has more than one count but fewer than ten. The junction departs from germline at one end; a sequencing error may be responsible. The chain employs TRBV7-2 and TRBJ2-5, with D hard to call. Germline V gene data show CDR1 as SGHTA and CDR2 as FQGNSA. The CDR3 is 14 amino acids. This chain's CDR3 is CASRLGEYQETQYF. For the CDR3, the DNA is TGTGCCAGCAGATTAGGAGAGTACCAAGAGACCCAGTACTTC.

The V gene is TRBV7-2, the J gene TRBJ2-7; TRBD1 might be the D (5 bases). Germline V gene lookup returns CDR1 SGHTA and CDR2 FQGNSA. Deletions cut 5 bases from V and 4 bases from J, with 12 bases between. The CDR3 consists of 13 residues. The CDR3 reads CASSDPGLYEQYF. In DNA form, the CDR3 reads TGTGCCAGCAGCGATCCAGGGTTATACGAGCAGTACTTC. Full variable domain (remainder filled in from reference TRBV7-2 and TRBJ2-7): GAGVSQSPSNKVTEKGKDVELRCDPISGHTALYWYRQSLGQGLEFLIYFQGNSAPDKSGLPSDRFSAERTGGSVSTLTIQRTQQEDSAVYLCASSDPGLYEQYFGPGTRLTVT.

This clonotype turned up a few times. The genes are TRBV18 and TRBJ1-3; unclear D gene. Per germline, CDR1 KGHSH and CDR2 LQKENI. CDR3 size: 15 residues. The ends were cut back, 0 bases at V and 4 bases at J, with 10 bases in the middle. CDR3 in DNA: TGTGCCAGCTCACCACCGGAGACAACAGGAAACACCATATATTTT. Protein: CASSPPETTGNTIYF.

This clonotype was recorded a few times. The chain recombines TRBV7-3 with TRBJ2-2, with 12 bases fitting TRBD2. V was pared by 3 bases and J by 7 bases, with 6 bases of the junction left unmatched. There are 16 residues in the CDR3. CDR1 and CDR2 (germline): SGHTA, FQGTGA. CDR3 sequence reads: CASSLTSGSGIGELFF. DNA of the CDR3: TGTGCCAGCAGCTTGACTAGCGGGAGTGGTATCGGGGAGCTGTTTTTT.

A single count supports this clonotype. This chain links TRBV28 with TRBJ1-5; 10 bases are shared with TRBD1. Trimming took 6 bases from V and 6 from J; bases not matched to a gene: 8. Germline CDR1 reads MDHEN; CDR2 reads SYDVKM. The CDR3 contains 15 residues. DNA of the CDR3: TGTGCCAGCAGCCCAAGGGACAGGGGAAGTCAGCCCCAGCATTTT. Amino acids: CASSPRDRGSQPQHF.

The J gene is TRBJ1-5, the V gene TRBV20-1; TRBD1 might be the D (5 bases). V was trimmed by 4 bases and J by 0 bases, leaving 16 bases between them. CDR1 and CDR2 from the germline V gene are DFQATT and SNEGSKA (reference sequence). This CDR3 contains 16 residues. The CDR3 loop is CSATPRQTNSNQPQHF. CDR3 nucleotides: TGCAGTGCTACACCCAGACAGACTAATAGCAATCAGCCCCAGCATTTT.

In this sample, this clonotype turned up a few times. CDR3: CAIRSTGAGNTIYF. The CDR3 nucleotides read TGTGCCATCAGATCGACAGGGGCTGGAAACACCATATATTTT. The rearrangement links TRBV10-3 to TRBJ1-3, with 8 bases that match TRBD1. The CDR3 is 14 amino acids. The V segment lost 6 bases and the J segment 2 bases; nucleotides outside the gene matches: 3. Per germline, CDR1 ENHRY and CDR2 SYGVKD.